This is a list of T cell receptor beta chains from one sample in a study of blood T cell repertoires in COVID-19. TCRdb's table, derived via immunoSEQ multiplex PCR, lists solely in-frame clones and lacks some. This table holds about 140,000 clones, over 65% found once. The source material was peripheral blood. The receptor source for this set is a woman of 80 years or more with active or convalescent COVID-19. Each CDR3 is given with its conserved first and last residue. The order of the fields is V gene, D gene, J gene, clone size, CDR3 protein, CDR3 DNA. The D gene is left open where the match is weak. Not every row has a clone size; where given, it reads once, few, many or a size class.

v_call: TRBV7-9; d_call: NA; j_call: TRBJ1-2; clone_size: once; cdr3_aa: CASSPGSHYGYTF; cdr3_nt: TGTGCCAGCAGCCCCGGTTCTCACTATGGCTACACCTTC
v_call: TRBV5-1; d_call: TRBD1; j_call: TRBJ1-6; clone_size: NA; cdr3_aa: CASSPQGATGNSPLHF; cdr3_nt: TGCGCCAGCAGCCCGCAGGGGGCGACCGGTAATTCACCCCTCCACTTT
v_call: TRBV18; d_call: NA; j_call: TRBJ1-1; clone_size: NA; cdr3_aa: CASSNRERDEAFF; cdr3_nt: TGTGCCAGCTCAAACAGGGAAAGGGATGAAGCTTTCTTT
v_call: TRBV7-9; d_call: TRBD1; j_call: TRBJ1-1; clone_size: many; cdr3_aa: CASSSWTGDTEAFF; cdr3_nt: TGTGCCAGCAGCTCATGGACAGGGGACACTGAAGCTTTCTTT
v_call: TRBV7-3; d_call: TRBD1; j_call: TRBJ1-3; clone_size: once; cdr3_aa: CASSLLLPDRGSGNTIYF; cdr3_nt: TGTGCCAGCAGCTTATTACTTCCGGACAGGGGCTCTGGAAACACCATATATTTT
v_call: TRBV5-4; d_call: NA; j_call: TRBJ1-2; clone_size: NA; cdr3_aa: CASSPPGSNGYTF; cdr3_nt: TGTGCCAGCAGCCCCCCGGGATCTAATGGCTACACCTTC
v_call: TRBV7-2; d_call: NA; j_call: TRBJ1-4; clone_size: NA; cdr3_aa: CASSLSSGLREKLFF; cdr3_nt: TGTGCCAGCAGCTTATCGAGCGGGTTGAGGGAAAAACTGTTTTTT
v_call: TRBV28; d_call: NA; j_call: TRBJ1-2; clone_size: NA; cdr3_aa: CASIYRARQTGDSYGYTF; cdr3_nt: TGTGCCAGCATATACAGGGCTCGCCAGACCGGGGATTCATATGGCTACACCTTC
v_call: TRBV7-9; d_call: NA; j_call: TRBJ2-5; clone_size: NA; cdr3_aa: CASSLSRLQGKFGEETQYF; cdr3_nt: TGTGCCAGCAGCTTAAGTCGGTTGCAGGGGAAATTTGGAGAAGAGACCCAGTACTTC
v_call: TRBV28; d_call: TRBD1; j_call: TRBJ2-3; clone_size: NA; cdr3_aa: CASSQGTGRSTDTQYF; cdr3_nt: TGTGCCAGCAGTCAGGGGACAGGGCGGAGCACAGATACGCAGTATTTT
v_call: TRBV7-3; d_call: TRBD1; j_call: TRBJ1-6; clone_size: NA; cdr3_aa: CASSPGQYNSPLHF; cdr3_nt: TGTGCCAGCAGCCCGGGACAGTATAATTCACCCCTCCACTTT
v_call: TRBV28; d_call: TRBD1; j_call: TRBJ1-6; clone_size: NA; cdr3_aa: CASSLPPGGYNSPLHF; cdr3_nt: TGTGCCAGCAGCCTACCCCCAGGGGGGTATAATTCACCCCTCCACTTT
v_call: TRBV7-3; d_call: TRBD1; j_call: TRBJ2-1; clone_size: NA; cdr3_aa: CASSLTGTGVGEQFF; cdr3_nt: TGTGCCAGCAGCTTAACCGGGACAGGGGTTGGTGAGCAGTTCTTC
v_call: TRBV3-1/TRBV3-2; d_call: NA; j_call: TRBJ1-1; clone_size: few; cdr3_aa: CASYSLQGTEAFF; cdr3_nt: TGTGCCAGCTATTCGCTGCAGGGGACTGAAGCTTTCTTT
v_call: TRBV4-2; d_call: TRBD1; j_call: TRBJ2-7; clone_size: NA; cdr3_aa: CASSHQGAYEQYF; cdr3_nt: TGTGCCAGCAGCCACCAGGGGGCCTACGAGCAGTACTTC
v_call: TRBV2; d_call: TRBD2; j_call: TRBJ2-1; clone_size: NA; cdr3_aa: CASSGEGYEQFF; cdr3_nt: TGTGCCAGCAGTGGGGAGGGGTATGAGCAGTTCTTC
v_call: TRBV9; d_call: NA; j_call: TRBJ1-1; clone_size: NA; cdr3_aa: CASSAGRGTEAFF; cdr3_nt: TGTGCCAGCAGCGCCGGACGGGGCACTGAAGCTTTCTTT
v_call: TRBV9; d_call: TRBD2; j_call: TRBJ2-2; clone_size: NA; cdr3_aa: CASATGTSGTGELFF; cdr3_nt: TGTGCCAGCGCAACGGGGACTAGCGGTACCGGGGAGCTGTTTTTT
v_call: TRBV20-1; d_call: NA; j_call: TRBJ2-1; clone_size: NA; cdr3_aa: CSASKQTFIYNEQFF; cdr3_nt: TGCAGTGCTAGTAAACAGACATTTATTTACAATGAGCAGTTCTTC
v_call: TRBV3-1/TRBV3-2; d_call: NA; j_call: TRBJ1-3; clone_size: NA; cdr3_aa: CASRRDISGNTIYF; cdr3_nt: TGTGCCAGCAGAAGGGACATCTCTGGAAACACCATATATTTT
v_call: TRBV28; d_call: NA; j_call: TRBJ1-1; clone_size: NA; cdr3_aa: CASSLGQVNEAFF; cdr3_nt: TGTGCCAGCAGTTTAGGCCAGGTTAATGAAGCTTTCTTT
v_call: TRBV20-1; d_call: NA; j_call: TRBJ2-5; clone_size: NA; cdr3_aa: CSASQGRIETQYF; cdr3_nt: TGCAGTGCTAGTCAGGGTAGGATTGAGACCCAGTACTTC
v_call: TRBV15; d_call: TRBD1; j_call: TRBJ2-2; clone_size: NA; cdr3_aa: CATSRKGQGVNTGELFF; cdr3_nt: TGTGCCACCAGCAGAAAGGGACAGGGGGTGAACACCGGGGAGCTGTTTTTT
v_call: TRBV11-2; d_call: TRBD1; j_call: TRBJ1-6; clone_size: once; cdr3_aa: CASSLYGQGLDNSPLHF; cdr3_nt: TGTGCCAGCAGCTTATATGGACAGGGGTTAGATAATTCACCCCTCCACTTT
v_call: TRBV5-1; d_call: NA; j_call: TRBJ1-2; clone_size: few; cdr3_aa: CASSLLTTALYGYTF; cdr3_nt: TGCGCCAGCAGCTTACTTACGACAGCCCTCTATGGCTACACCTTC
v_call: TRBV5-1; d_call: TRBD1; j_call: TRBJ1-4; clone_size: NA; cdr3_aa: CASSPPGQGLEKLFF; cdr3_nt: TGCGCCAGCAGCCCCCCCGGACAGGGACTTGAAAAACTGTTTTTT
v_call: TRBV16; d_call: NA; j_call: TRBJ1-3; clone_size: NA; cdr3_aa: CASSQQVISGNTIYF; cdr3_nt: TGTGCCAGCAGCCAACAGGTTATCTCTGGAAACACCATATATTTT
v_call: TRBV7-8; d_call: TRBD1; j_call: TRBJ2-7; clone_size: NA; cdr3_aa: CASSLRPGTGRVEQYF; cdr3_nt: TGTGCCAGCAGCCTCCGCCCCGGGACAGGGAGGGTCGAGCAGTACTTC
v_call: TRBV6-5; d_call: NA; j_call: TRBJ2-7; clone_size: NA; cdr3_aa: CASSTGYEQYF; cdr3_nt: TGTGCCAGCAGTACGGGATACGAGCAGTACTTC
v_call: TRBV21-1; d_call: NA; j_call: TRBJ1-6; clone_size: NA; cdr3_aa: CASSKVAGGTYNSPLHF; cdr3_nt: NA
v_call: TRBV30; d_call: TRBD1; j_call: TRBJ1-2; clone_size: NA; cdr3_aa: CAWSDPPRQGHYGYTF; cdr3_nt: TGTGCCTGGAGTGACCCCCCGAGACAGGGTCACTATGGCTACACCTTC
v_call: TRBV7-2; d_call: NA; j_call: TRBJ2-7; clone_size: NA; cdr3_aa: CASSINQGYEQYF; cdr3_nt: TGTGCCAGCAGCATAAACCAGGGCTACGAGCAGTACTTC
v_call: TRBV5-1; d_call: NA; j_call: TRBJ1-5; clone_size: NA; cdr3_aa: CASSLEGAEQPQHF; cdr3_nt: TGCGCCAGCAGCTTGGAAGGGGCGGAACAGCCCCAGCATTTT
v_call: TRBV6-5; d_call: NA; j_call: TRBJ2-7; clone_size: NA; cdr3_aa: CASSTPDSHYEQYF; cdr3_nt: TGTGCCAGCAGTACCCCGGACAGCCACTACGAGCAGTACTTC
v_call: TRBV3-1/TRBV3-2; d_call: TRBD1; j_call: TRBJ1-2; clone_size: NA; cdr3_aa: CASSPDRANYGYTF; cdr3_nt: TGTGCCAGCAGCCCCGACAGGGCCAACTATGGCTACACCTTC
v_call: TRBV7-3; d_call: TRBD1; j_call: TRBJ2-3; clone_size: once; cdr3_aa: CASSATGATTDTQYF; cdr3_nt: TGTGCCAGCAGCGCGACAGGGGCCACCACAGATACGCAGTATTTT
v_call: TRBV5-1; d_call: NA; j_call: TRBJ1-6; clone_size: few; cdr3_aa: CASSLEQGSHSPLHF; cdr3_nt: TGCGCCAGCAGCTTGGAACAGGGATCACATTCACCCCTCCACTTT
v_call: TRBV7-9; d_call: NA; j_call: TRBJ2-2; clone_size: NA; cdr3_aa: CASTSLGLTGELFF; cdr3_nt: TGTGCCAGCACATCCCTCGGGTTGACCGGGGAGCTGTTTTTT
v_call: TRBV7-8; d_call: NA; j_call: TRBJ1-5; clone_size: NA; cdr3_aa: CASSPSGVMGSNQPQHF; cdr3_nt: TGTGCCAGCAGCCCCTCCGGAGTCATGGGTAGCAATCAGCCCCAGCATTTT
v_call: TRBV5-1; d_call: TRBD2; j_call: TRBJ2-4; clone_size: few; cdr3_aa: CASSDRTSGHLLENIQYF; cdr3_nt: TGCGCCAGCAGCGATAGGACTAGCGGGCACCTTCTCGAAAACATTCAGTACTTC
v_call: TRBV27; d_call: NA; j_call: TRBJ1-1; clone_size: NA; cdr3_aa: CASSSLMNTEAFF; cdr3_nt: TGTGCCAGCAGTTCACTTATGAACACTGAAGCTTTCTTT
v_call: TRBV6-2/TRBV6-3; d_call: NA; j_call: TRBJ1-5; clone_size: NA; cdr3_aa: CASSFNSIRQPQHF; cdr3_nt: TGTGCCAGCAGTTTCAACAGCATTCGGCAGCCCCAGCATTTT
v_call: TRBV7-2; d_call: NA; j_call: TRBJ2-3; clone_size: NA; cdr3_aa: CASSGLRTDTQYF; cdr3_nt: TGTGCCAGCAGCGGACTCCGCACAGATACGCAGTATTTT
v_call: TRBV9; d_call: TRBD1; j_call: TRBJ2-2; clone_size: NA; cdr3_aa: CASSLGQGAFGRNGELFF; cdr3_nt: TGTGCCAGCAGCCTGGGACAGGGGGCGTTTGGAAGGAACGGGGAGCTGTTTTTT